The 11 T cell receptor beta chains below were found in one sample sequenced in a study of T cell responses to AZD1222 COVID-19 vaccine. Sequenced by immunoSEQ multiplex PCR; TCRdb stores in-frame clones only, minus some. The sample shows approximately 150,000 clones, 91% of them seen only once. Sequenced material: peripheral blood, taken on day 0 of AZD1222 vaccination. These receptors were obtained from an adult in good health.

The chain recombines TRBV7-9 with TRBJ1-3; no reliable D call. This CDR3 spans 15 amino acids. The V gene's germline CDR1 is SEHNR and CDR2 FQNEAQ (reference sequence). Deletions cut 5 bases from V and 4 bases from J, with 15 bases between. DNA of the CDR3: TGTGCCAGCAGCCCAGTGGGGAGAGGCGGAAACACCATATATTTT. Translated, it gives CASSPVGRGGNTIYF.

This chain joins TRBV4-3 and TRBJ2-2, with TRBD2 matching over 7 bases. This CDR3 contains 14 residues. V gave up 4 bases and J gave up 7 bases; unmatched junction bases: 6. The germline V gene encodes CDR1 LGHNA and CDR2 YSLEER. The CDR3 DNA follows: TGCGCCAGCAGCCTTCGGACGGGGGGCGGGGAGCTGTTTTTT. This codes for CASSLRTGGGELFF.

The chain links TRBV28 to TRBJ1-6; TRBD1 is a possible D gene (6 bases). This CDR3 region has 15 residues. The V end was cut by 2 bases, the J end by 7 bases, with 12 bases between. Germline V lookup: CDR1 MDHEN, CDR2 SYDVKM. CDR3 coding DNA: TGTGCCAGCAGTTTAATGGACAGCTCCAATTCACCCCTCCACTTT. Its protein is CASSLMDSSNSPLHF.

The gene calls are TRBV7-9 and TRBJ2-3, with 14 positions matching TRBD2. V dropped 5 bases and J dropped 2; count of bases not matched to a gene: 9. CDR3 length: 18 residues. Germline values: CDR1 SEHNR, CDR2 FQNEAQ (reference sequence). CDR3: CASSNRRLAGGFTDTQYF. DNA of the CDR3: TGTGCCAGCAGCAATAGAAGACTAGCGGGAGGGTTCACAGATACGCAGTATTTT.

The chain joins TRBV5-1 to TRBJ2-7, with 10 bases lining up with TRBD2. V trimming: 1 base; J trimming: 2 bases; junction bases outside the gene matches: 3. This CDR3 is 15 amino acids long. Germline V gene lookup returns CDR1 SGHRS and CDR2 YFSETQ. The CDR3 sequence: CASSLTSGAPYEQYF. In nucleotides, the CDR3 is TGCGCCAGCAGCTTGACTAGCGGGGCCCCCTACGAGCAGTACTTC.

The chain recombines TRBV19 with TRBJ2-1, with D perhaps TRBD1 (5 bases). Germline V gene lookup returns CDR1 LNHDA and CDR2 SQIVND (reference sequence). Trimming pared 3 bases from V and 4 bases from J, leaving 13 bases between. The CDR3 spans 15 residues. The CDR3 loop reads CASSIGQNSYNEQFF. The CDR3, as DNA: TGTGCCAGTAGTATCGGACAAAACTCTTACAATGAGCAGTTCTTC.

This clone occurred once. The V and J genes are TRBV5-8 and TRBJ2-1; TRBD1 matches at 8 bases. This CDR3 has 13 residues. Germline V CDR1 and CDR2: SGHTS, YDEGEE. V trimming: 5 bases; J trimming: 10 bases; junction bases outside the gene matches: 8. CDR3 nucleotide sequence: TGTGCCAGCAGTCACGACCGGGACAGGGAGCAGTTCTTC. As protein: CASSHDRDREQFF. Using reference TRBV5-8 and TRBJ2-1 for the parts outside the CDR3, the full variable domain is EAGVTQSPTHLIKTRGQQATLRCSPISGHTSVYWYQQALGLGLQFLLWYDEGEERNRGNFPPRFSGRQFPNYSSELNVNALELEDSALYLCASSHDRDREQFFGPGTRLTVL.

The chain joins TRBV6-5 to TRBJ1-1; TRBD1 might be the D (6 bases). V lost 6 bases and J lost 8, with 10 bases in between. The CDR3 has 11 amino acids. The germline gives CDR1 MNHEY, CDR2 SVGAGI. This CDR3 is CASRSGTEAFF. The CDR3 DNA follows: TGTGCCAGCAGATCCGGGACAGAAGCTTTCTTT.

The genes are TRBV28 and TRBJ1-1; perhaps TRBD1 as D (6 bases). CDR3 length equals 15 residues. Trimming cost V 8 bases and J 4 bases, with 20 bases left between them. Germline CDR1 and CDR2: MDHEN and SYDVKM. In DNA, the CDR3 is TGTGCCAGCGCCCTCAACGTCGGGGGCGGCACTGAAGCTTTCTTT. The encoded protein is CASALNVGGGTEAFF.

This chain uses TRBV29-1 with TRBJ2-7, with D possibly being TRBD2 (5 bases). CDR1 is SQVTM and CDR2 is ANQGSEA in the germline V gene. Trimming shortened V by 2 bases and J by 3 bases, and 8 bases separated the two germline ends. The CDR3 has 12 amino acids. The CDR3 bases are TGCAGCGTTGAACGAGGGAACTACGAGCAGTACTTC. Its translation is CSVERGNYEQYF.

Written as DNA, the CDR3 is TGTGCCAGCTCACCACCCGGGACAGGGGGTAATGAGCAGTTCTTC. Translation: CASSPPGTGGNEQFF. The chain couples TRBV18 to TRBJ2-1; 11 bases are a match to TRBD1. Germline-derived CDR1 and CDR2 are KGHSH and LQKENI. The CDR3 extends over 15 amino acids. V gave up 0 bases and J gave up 7 bases; unmatched junction bases: 2.